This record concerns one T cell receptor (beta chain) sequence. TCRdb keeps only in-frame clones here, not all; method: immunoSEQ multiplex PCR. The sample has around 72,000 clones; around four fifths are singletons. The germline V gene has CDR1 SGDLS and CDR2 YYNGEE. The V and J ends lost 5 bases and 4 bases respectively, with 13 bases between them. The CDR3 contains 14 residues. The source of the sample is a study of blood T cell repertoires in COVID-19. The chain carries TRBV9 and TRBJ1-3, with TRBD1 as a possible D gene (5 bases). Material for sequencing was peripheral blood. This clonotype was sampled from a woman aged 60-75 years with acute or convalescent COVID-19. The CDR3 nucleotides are TGTGCCAGCAGTCCCAGGACACTCGGAAACACCATATATTTT. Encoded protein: CASSPRTLGNTIYF.